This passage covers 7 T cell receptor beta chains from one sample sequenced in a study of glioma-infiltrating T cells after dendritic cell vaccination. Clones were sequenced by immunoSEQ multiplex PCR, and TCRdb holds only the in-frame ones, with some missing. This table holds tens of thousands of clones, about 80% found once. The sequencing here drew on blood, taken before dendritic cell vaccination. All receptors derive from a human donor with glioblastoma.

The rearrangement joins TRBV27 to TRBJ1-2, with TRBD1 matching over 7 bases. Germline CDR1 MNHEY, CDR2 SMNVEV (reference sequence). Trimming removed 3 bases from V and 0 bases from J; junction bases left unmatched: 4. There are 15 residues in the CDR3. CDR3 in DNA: TGTGCCAGCAGTTTGGGGACAGTACCTAACTATGGCTACACCTTC. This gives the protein CASSLGTVPNYGYTF.

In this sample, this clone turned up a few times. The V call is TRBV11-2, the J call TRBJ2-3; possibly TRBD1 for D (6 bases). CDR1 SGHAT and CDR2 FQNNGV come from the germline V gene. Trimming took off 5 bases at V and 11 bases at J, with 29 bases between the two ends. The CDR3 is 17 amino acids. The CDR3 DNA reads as TGTGCCAGCAGCCGCCTCGGTGTAGGGGGAAGGGTAATGGGGCAGTATTTT. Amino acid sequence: CASSRLGVGGRVMGQYF.

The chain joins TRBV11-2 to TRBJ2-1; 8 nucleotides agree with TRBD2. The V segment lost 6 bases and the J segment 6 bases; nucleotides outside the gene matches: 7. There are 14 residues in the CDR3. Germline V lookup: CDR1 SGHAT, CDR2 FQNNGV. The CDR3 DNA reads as TGTGCCAGCAGGTGGCGGGAGGCGGGCAATGAGCAGTTCTTC. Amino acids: CASRWREAGNEQFF.

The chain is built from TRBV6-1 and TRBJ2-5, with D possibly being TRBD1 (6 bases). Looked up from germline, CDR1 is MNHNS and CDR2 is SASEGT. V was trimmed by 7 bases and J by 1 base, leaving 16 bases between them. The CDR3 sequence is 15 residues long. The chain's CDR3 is CASTRQVPRQETQYF. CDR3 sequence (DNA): TGTGCCAGCACACGACAGGTACCACGCCAAGAGACCCAGTACTTC.

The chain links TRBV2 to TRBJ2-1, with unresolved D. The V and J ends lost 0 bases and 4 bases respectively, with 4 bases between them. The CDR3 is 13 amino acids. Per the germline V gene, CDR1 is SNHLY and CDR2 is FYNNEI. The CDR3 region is CASSEARYNEQFF. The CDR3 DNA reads TGTGCCAGCAGTGAAGCTAGATACAATGAGCAGTTCTTC.

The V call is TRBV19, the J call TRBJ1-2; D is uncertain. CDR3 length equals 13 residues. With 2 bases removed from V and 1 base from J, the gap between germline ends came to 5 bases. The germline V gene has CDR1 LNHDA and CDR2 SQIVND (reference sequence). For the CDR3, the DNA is TGTGCCAGTAGTATACGGGTTAACTATGGCTACACCTTC. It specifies CASSIRVNYGYTF.

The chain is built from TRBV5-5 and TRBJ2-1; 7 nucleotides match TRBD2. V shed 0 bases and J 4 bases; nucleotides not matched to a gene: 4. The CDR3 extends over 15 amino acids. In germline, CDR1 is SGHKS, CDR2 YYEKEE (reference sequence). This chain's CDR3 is CASSLAASGYNEQFF. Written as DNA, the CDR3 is TGTGCCAGCAGCTTGGCGGCTAGCGGTTACAATGAGCAGTTCTTC.